One and the same sample provided the 2 T cell receptor beta chains below, sequenced in a study of low-dose radiotherapy and immunotherapy resistance in tumors. Time point indicated: after trial treatment. Treatment specified: LDRT plus nivolumab, ipilimumab, low-dose cyclophosphamide and aspirin (RACIN trial). TRAV- and TRBV-specific primers were used for first-strand cDNA, which covered alpha and beta chains. TCRs underwent roughly 19 PCR cycles of amplification with a constant-region primer and V-primer adapter. TCRdb called the reads again in MiXCR, with one record for every CDR3 protein. The sample has 95,000 to 100,000 distinct CDR3 sequences, 20% to 25% seen once; the top ten hold over 3.5%. Sequencing used PBMCs, obtained after low-dose radiotherapy plus immunotherapy. These receptors were taken from a male donor with prostate cancer.

This clonotype was seen more than once but under ten times. The chain carries TRBV6-2 or TRBV6-3 and TRBJ2-7; 7 nucleotides align to TRBD1. The CDR3 runs to 14 residues. With V trimmed by 2 bases and J by 4 bases, 5 bases remained unmatched. Germline V gene lookup returns CDR1 MNHEY and CDR2 SVGEGT. The CDR3 is CASSYGTEVYEQYF. The CDR3, as DNA: TGTGCCAGCAGTTACGGGACAGAAGTTTACGAGCAGTACTTC.

This rearrangement joins TRBV6-2 or TRBV6-3 to TRBJ1-5; D ambiguous. Germline assignment: CDR1 MNHEY and CDR2 SVGEGT. V lost 4 bases and J 7 bases, leaving 14 bases between the germline ends. This CDR3 has 14 amino acids. CDR3 sequence: CASSSGLFDQPQHF. The CDR3 coding sequence is TGTGCCAGCAGTTCAGGCCTTTTCGACCAGCCCCAGCATTTT.